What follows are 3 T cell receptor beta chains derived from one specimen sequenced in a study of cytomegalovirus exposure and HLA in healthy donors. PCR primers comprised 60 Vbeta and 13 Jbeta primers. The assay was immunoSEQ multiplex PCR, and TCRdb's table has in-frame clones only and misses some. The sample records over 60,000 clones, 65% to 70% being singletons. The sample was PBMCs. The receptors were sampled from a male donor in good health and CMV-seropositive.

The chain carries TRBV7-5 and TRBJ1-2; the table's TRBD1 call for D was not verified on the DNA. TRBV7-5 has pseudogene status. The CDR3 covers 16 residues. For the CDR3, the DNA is TGTGTCAGAAGCGCGCAGTCGGGACAGGGCAGCTATGGCTACACCTTC. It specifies CVRSAQSGQGSYGYTF.

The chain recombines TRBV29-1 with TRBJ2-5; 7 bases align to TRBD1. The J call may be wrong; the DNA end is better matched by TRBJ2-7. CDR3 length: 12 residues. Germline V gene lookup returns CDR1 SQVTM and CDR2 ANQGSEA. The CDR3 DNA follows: TGCAGCGTTGAGGACAGGCCCTACGAGCAGTACTTC. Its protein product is CSVEDRPYEQYF.

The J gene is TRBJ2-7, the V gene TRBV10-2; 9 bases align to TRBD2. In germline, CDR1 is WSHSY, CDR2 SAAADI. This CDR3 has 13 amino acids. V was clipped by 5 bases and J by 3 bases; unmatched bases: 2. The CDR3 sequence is CASSLTSGYEQYF. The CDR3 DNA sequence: TGCGCCAGCAGTCTGACTAGCGGCTACGAGCAGTACTTC.